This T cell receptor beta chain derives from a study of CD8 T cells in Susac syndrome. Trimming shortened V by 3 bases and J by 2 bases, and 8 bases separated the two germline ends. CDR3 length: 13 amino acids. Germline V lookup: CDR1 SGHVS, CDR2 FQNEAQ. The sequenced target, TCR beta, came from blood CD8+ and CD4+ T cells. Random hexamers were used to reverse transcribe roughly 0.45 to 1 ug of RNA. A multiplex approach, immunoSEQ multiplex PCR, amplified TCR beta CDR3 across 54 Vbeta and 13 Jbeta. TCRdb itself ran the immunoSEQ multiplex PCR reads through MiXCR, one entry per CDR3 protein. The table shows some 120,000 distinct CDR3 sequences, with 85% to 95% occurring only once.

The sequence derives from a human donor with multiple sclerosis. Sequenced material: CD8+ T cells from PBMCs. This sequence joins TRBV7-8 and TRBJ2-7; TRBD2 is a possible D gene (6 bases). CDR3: CASSFSGAYEQYF. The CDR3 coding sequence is TGTGCCAGCAGCTTCTCGGGGGCCTACGAGCAGTACTTC.